A single sample gave rise to the 11 T cell receptor beta chains below, sequenced in a study of cytomegalovirus exposure and HLA in healthy donors. The PCR employed 60 Vbeta primers together with 13 Jbeta primers. Only in-frame clones appear in the TCRdb table, and some are missing; sequencing was by immunoSEQ multiplex PCR. The table lists 210,000 or so clones, 65% to 80% of them singletons. The sample was PBMCs. The receptor set was obtained from a girl aged 2-10 years in good health and CMV-seronegative.

The chain employs TRBV2 and TRBJ2-3, with D possibly being TRBD2 (6 bases). The ends were cut back, 6 bases at V and 0 bases at J, with 7 bases in the middle. The CDR3 consists of 13 residues. Germline loops: CDR1 SNHLY, CDR2 FYNNEI. The CDR3 spells CASRSGSTDTQYF. The CDR3 bases are TGTGCCAGCAGGAGCGGGAGCACAGATACGCAGTATTTT.

This chain uses TRBV7-2 with TRBJ1-3, with 10 bases identical to TRBD1. V lost 6 bases and J lost 8; bases outside the gene matches: 13. This CDR3 is built from 16 residues. In germline, CDR1 is SGHTA, CDR2 FQGNSA. The CDR3, as DNA: TGTGCCAGCAGTTCCAGGACAGGGGGAACAGTAGACACCATATATTTT. Its translation: CASSSRTGGTVDTIYF.

The chain is built from TRBV11-2 and TRBJ2-7; 7 positions agree with TRBD1. V trimming: 1 base; J trimming: 5 bases; junction bases outside the gene matches: 8. The CDR3 runs 15 residues. The V gene's germline CDR1 is SGHAT and CDR2 FQNNGV. CDR3 coding DNA: TGTGCCAGCAGCTTAGGTATACAGGGGACCCACGAGCAGTACTTC. Residues: CASSLGIQGTHEQYF.

This chain joins TRBV29-1 and TRBJ2-1; TRBD1 matches 7 bases. CDR3 length equals 15 residues. Germline lookup yields CDR1 SQVTM and CDR2 ANQGSEA. J was trimmed by 1 base and V by 5 bases; bases with no gene match: 8. CDR3 sequence (DNA): TGCAGCGTTAGACCAGGGGGAAGATCCTACAATGAGCAGTTCTTC. This sequence encodes CSVRPGGRSYNEQFF.

The chain is built from TRBV2 and TRBJ2-4, with D tentatively TRBD1 (5 bases). This CDR3 contains 20 residues. In germline, CDR1 is SNHLY, CDR2 FYNNEI. Deletions cut 5 bases from V and 1 base from J, with 27 bases between. In DNA form, the CDR3 reads TGTGCCAGCAGTCCCCCGACGATGTTGGGGCTGCGTGGGGCCAAAAACATTCAGTACTTC. Protein sequence: CASSPPTMLGLRGAKNIQYF. The full variable domain, with the rest looked up from reference TRBV2 and TRBJ2-4, is EPEVTQTPSHQVTQMGQEVILRCVPISNHLYFYWYRQILGQKVEFLVSFYNNEISEKSEIFDDQFSVERPDGSNFTLKIRSTKLEDSAMYFCASSPPTMLGLRGAKNIQYFGAGTRLSVL.

The chain joins TRBV25-1 to TRBJ1-3, with D possibly TRBD1 on 5 matching bases. The CDR3 consists of 14 residues. Trimming stripped 3 bases from V and 2 bases from J, with 8 bases between. Germline V gene sequence: CDR1 MGHDK, CDR2 SYGVNS. This CDR3 reads CASSDRGAGNTIYF. The CDR3 DNA reads TGTGCCAGCAGTGATCGGGGGGCTGGAAACACCATATATTTT. The variable domain in full, with the rest retrieved from reference TRBV25-1 and TRBJ1-3, is EADIYQTPRYLVIGTGKKITLECSQTMGHDKMYWYQQDPGMELHLIHYSYGVNSTEKGDLSSESTVSRIRTEHFPLTLESARPSHTSQYLCASSDRGAGNTIYFGEGSWLTVV.

The chain links TRBV7-9 to TRBJ1-2, with D hard to call. Germline V gives CDR1 SEHNR, CDR2 FQNEAQ (reference sequence). The CDR3 length is 13 residues. The ends were cut back, 5 bases at V and 4 bases at J, with 11 bases in the middle. CDR3 in amino acids: CASSPGEVYGYTF. Written as DNA, the CDR3 is TGTGCCAGCAGCCCTGGGGAGGTCTATGGCTACACCTTC.

This chain links TRBV27 with TRBJ1-2; a possible D gene is TRBD1 (5 bases). The CDR3 length is 14 residues. Germline V gives CDR1 MNHEY, CDR2 SMNVEV (reference sequence). Trimming left V 4 bases short and J 0 bases short, with 9 bases between. Written as DNA, the CDR3 is TGTGCCAGCAGTTGGCAGGGAACTAACTATGGCTACACCTTC. The encoded protein is CASSWQGTNYGYTF.

This sequence joins TRBV5-1 and TRBJ2-1; 8 bases are shared with TRBD1. After removal of 1 base from V and 8 bases from J, the junction contained 5 bases not matched to a gene. CDR3 length equals 14 residues. The germline V gene has CDR1 SGHRS and CDR2 YFSETQ. The CDR3 DNA follows: TGCGCCAGCAGCTTGTCCCCAGGGGGCGATGAGCAGTTCTTC. Protein product: CASSLSPGGDEQFF.

V is TRBV7-9 and J is TRBJ2-1; TRBD2 matches at 9 bases. Germline CDR1 is SEHNR and CDR2 is FQNEAQ (reference sequence). The CDR3 runs to 16 residues. V shed 7 bases, J shed 2 bases, and the junction held 9 bases outside the gene matches. As DNA, the CDR3 is TGTGCCAGCACCACCGCCGCGGGGGGGCCCTACAATGAGCAGTTCTTC. Its translation: CASTTAAGGPYNEQFF.

The chain joins TRBV5-4 to TRBJ1-1; D is possibly TRBD1 (5 bases). The V and J ends lost 5 bases and 4 bases respectively, with 18 bases between them. This CDR3 contains 15 residues. Germline CDR1 and CDR2: SGHNT and YYREEE (reference sequence). CDR3 in amino acids: CASRNIWRGGTEAFF. In DNA, the CDR3 is TGTGCCAGCAGGAACATATGGCGGGGCGGCACTGAAGCTTTCTTT.